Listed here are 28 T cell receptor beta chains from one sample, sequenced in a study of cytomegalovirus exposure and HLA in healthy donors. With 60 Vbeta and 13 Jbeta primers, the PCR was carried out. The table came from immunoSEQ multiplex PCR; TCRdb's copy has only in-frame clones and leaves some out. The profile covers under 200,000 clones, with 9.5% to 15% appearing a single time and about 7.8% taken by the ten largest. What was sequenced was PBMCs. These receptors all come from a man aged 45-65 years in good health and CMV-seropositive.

The CDR3 bases are TGTGCCAGCAGGGACAAGGGAACCACTCCCTACGAGCAGTACTTC. Protein product: CASRDKGTTPYEQYF. The chain employs TRBV7-8 and TRBJ2-5, with D perhaps matching TRBD1 (5 bases). Judging by the DNA end, TRBJ2-7 fits better; the J call may be wrong. CDR1 is SGHVS, CDR2 FQNEAQ, per germline. The CDR3 length is 15 residues.

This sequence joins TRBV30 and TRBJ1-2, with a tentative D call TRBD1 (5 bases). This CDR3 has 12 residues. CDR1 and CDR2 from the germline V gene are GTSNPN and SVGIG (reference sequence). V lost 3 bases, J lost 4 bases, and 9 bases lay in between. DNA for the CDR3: TGTGCCTGGAGGTTGACAGTCTATGGCTACACCTTC. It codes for CAWRLTVYGYTF.

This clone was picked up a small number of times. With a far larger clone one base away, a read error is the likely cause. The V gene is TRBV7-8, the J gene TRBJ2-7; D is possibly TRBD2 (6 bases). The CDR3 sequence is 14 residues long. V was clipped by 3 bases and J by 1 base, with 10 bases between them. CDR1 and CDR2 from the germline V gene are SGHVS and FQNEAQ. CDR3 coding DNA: TGTGCCAGCAGCTTGGAGGGTGTTTCCTACGAGCAGTACTTC. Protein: CASSLEGVSYEQYF.

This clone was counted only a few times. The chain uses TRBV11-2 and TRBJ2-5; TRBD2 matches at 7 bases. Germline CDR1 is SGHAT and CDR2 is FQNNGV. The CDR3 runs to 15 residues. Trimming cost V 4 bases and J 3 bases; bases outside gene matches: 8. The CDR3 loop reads CASSWGGTSKETQYF. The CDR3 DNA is TGTGCCAGCAGCTGGGGGGGGACGTCCAAAGAGACCCAGTACTTC.

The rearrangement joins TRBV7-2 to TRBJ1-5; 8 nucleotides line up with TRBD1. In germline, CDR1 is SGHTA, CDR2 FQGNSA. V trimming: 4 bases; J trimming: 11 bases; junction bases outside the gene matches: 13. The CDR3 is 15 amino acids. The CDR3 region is CASSSTGTGGMAQHF. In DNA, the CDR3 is TGTGCCAGCAGCTCTACCGGGACAGGTGGTATGGCCCAGCATTTT.

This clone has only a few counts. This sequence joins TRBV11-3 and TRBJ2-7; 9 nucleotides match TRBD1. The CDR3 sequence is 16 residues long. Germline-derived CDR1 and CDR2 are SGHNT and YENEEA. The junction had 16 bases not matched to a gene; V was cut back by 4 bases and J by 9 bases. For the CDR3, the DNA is TGTGCCAGCAGCTCGACGCCGACAGGGGGGGCGGGATGGCAGTACTTC. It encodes CASSSTPTGGAGWQYF.

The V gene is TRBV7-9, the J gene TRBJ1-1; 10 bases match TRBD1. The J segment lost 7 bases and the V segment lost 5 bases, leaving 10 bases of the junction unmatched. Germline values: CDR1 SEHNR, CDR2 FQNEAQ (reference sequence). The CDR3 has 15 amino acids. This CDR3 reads CASSPWTGGINEAFF. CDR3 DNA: TGTGCCAGCAGCCCCTGGACAGGGGGAATCAATGAAGCTTTCTTT. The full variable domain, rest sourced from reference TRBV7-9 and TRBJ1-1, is DTGVSQNPRHKITKRGQNVTFRCDPISEHNRLYWYRQTLGQGPEFLTYFQNEAQLEKSRLLSDRFSAERPKGSFSTLEIQRTEQGDSAMYLCASSPWTGGINEAFFGQGTRLTVV.

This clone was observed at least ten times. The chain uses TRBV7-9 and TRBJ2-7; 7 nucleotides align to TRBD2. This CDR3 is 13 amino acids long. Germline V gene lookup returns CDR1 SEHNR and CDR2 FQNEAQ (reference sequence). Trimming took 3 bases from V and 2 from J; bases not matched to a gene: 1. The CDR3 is CASSFGGAYEQYV. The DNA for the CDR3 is TGTGCCAGCAGCTTTGGGGGGGCCTACGAGCAGTACGTC.

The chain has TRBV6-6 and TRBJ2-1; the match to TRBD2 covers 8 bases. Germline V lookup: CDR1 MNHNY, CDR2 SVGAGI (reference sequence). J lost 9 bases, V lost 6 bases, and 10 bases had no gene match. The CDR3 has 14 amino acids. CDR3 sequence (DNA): TGTGCCAGCAGGAGCGGGGGAGGTCAGACTGAGCAGTTCTTC. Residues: CASRSGGGQTEQFF.

CDR3 in DNA: TGTGCCAGCAGCGTTGGACAGTTCCAGCCCCAGCATTTT. This codes for CASSVGQFQPQHF. The chain links TRBV2 to TRBJ1-5; D might be TRBD1 (6 bases). Germline CDR1 SNHLY, CDR2 FYNNEI. The length of the CDR3 is 13 residues. V lost 6 bases to trimming and J lost 7 bases, with 13 bases between them.

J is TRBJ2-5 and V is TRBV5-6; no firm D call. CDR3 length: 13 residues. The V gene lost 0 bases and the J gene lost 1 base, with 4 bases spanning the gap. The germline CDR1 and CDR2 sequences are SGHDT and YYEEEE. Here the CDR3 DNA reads TGTGCCAGCAGCTTGGTCGTCCAAGAGACCCAGTACTTC. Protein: CASSLVVQETQYF.

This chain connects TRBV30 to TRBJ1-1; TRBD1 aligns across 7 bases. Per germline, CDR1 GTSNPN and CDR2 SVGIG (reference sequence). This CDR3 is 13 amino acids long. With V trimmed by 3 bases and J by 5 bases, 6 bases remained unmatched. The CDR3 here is CAWSRTGATEAFF. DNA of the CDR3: TGTGCCTGGAGCCGAACAGGGGCGACTGAAGCTTTCTTT.

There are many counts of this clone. CDR3 loop: CASSYSRKKGNTEAFF. The CDR3 bases are TGTGCCAGCAGTTACTCGAGGAAGAAAGGGAACACTGAAGCTTTCTTT. The chain is built from TRBV6-6 and TRBJ1-1; D not certain. Germline V gene lookup returns CDR1 MNHNY and CDR2 SVGAGI (reference sequence). Trimming pared 0 bases from V and 1 base from J, leaving 12 bases between. This CDR3 region has 16 residues.

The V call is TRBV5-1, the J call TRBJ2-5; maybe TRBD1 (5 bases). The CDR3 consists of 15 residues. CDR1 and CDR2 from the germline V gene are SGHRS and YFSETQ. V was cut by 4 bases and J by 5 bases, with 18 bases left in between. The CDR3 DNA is TGCGCCAGCAGCCTCCTTTTTGGGGCCGGGGAGACCCAGTACTTC. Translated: CASSLLFGAGETQYF.

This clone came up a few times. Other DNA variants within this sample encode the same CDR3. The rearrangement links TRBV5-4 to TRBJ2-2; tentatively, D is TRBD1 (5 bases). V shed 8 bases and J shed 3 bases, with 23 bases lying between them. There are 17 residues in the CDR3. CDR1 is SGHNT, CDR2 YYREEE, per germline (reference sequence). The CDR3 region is CASSHSRGSEDTGELFF. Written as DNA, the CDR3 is TGTGCCAGTAGCCATTCAAGGGGAAGTGAAGACACCGGGGAGCTGTTTTTT.

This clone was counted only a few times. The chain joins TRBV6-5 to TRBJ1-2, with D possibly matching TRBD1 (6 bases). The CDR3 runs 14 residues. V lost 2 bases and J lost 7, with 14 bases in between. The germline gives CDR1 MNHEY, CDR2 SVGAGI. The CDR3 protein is CASSYVGGVGGYTF. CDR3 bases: TGTGCCAGCAGTTACGTTGGGGGCGTAGGTGGCTACACCTTC.

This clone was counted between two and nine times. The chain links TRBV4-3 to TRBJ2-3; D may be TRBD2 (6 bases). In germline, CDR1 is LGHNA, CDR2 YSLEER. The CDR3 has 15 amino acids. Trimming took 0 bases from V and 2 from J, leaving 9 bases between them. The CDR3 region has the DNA TGCGCCAGCAGCCAAGAGCAGGGACTCACAGATACGCAGTATTTT. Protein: CASSQEQGLTDTQYF.

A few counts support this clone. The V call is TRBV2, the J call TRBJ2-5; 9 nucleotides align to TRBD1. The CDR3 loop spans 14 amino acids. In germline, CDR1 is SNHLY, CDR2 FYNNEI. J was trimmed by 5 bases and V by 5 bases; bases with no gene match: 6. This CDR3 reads CASSKQGAGETQYF. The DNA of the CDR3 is TGTGCCAGCAGTAAACAGGGGGCCGGGGAGACCCAGTACTTC.

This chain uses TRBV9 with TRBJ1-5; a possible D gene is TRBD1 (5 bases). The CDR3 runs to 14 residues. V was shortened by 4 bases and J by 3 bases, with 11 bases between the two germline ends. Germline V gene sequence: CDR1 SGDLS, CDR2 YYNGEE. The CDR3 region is CASSPGLPNQPQHF. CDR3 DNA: TGTGCCAGCAGCCCGGGACTCCCCAATCAGCCCCAGCATTTT.

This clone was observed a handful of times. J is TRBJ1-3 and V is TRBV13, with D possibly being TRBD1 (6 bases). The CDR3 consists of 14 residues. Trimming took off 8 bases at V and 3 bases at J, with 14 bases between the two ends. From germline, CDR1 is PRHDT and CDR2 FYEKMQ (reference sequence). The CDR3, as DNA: TGTGCCAGCGGAAGAGGGGGAAATGGAAACACCATATATTTT. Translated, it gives CASGRGGNGNTIYF.

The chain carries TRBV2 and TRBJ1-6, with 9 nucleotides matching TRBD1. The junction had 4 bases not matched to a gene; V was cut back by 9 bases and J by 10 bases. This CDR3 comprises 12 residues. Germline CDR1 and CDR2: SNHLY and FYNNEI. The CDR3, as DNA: TGTGCCAGACAGGGGGCAAGGTCACCCCTCCACTTT. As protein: CARQGARSPLHF.

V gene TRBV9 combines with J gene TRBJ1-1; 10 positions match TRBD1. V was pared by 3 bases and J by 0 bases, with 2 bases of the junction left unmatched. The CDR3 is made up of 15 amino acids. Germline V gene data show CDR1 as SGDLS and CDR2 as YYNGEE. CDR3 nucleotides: TGTGCCAGCAGCGCCGGACAGGGGGTGAACACTGAAGCTTTCTTT. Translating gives CASSAGQGVNTEAFF.

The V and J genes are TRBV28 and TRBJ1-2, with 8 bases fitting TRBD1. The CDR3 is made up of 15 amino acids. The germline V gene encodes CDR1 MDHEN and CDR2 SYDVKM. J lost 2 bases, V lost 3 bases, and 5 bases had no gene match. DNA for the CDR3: TGTGCCAGCAGTTTTTACAGGGGGAGGAACTATGGCTACACCTTC. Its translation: CASSFYRGRNYGYTF.

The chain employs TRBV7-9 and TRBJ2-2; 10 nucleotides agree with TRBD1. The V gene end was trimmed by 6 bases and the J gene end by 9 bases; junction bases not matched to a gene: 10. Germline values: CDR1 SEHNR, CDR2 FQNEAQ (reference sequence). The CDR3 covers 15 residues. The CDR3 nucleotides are TGTGCCAGCAGATCCGGGACAGGGGCAGTCAGGGAGCTGTTTTTT. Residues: CASRSGTGAVRELFF.

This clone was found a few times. CDR3 sequence reads: CASSYSLGGYGYTF. The CDR3 DNA reads TGTGCCAGCAGTTACTCGTTAGGGGGCTATGGCTACACCTTC. The chain couples TRBV6-6 to TRBJ1-2, with TRBD1 as a possible D gene (6 bases). The CDR3 loop spans 14 amino acids. Trimming pared 0 bases from V and 4 bases from J, leaving 9 bases between. The V gene's germline CDR1 is MNHNY and CDR2 SVGAGI (reference sequence).

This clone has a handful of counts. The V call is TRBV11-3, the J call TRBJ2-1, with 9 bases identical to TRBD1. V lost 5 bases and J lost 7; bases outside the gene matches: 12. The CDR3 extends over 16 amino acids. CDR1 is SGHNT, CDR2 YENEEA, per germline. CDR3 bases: TGTGCCAGCAGCCCAACAGGGGGCGTCGGTGAAAATGAGCAGTTCTTC. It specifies CASSPTGGVGENEQFF.

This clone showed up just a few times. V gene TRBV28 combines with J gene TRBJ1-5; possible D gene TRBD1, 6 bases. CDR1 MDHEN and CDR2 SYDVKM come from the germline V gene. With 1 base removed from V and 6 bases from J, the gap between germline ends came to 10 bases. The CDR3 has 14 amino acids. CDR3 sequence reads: CASSLSGVAQPQHF. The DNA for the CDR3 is TGTGCCAGCAGTTTATCAGGGGTCGCTCAGCCCCAGCATTTT.

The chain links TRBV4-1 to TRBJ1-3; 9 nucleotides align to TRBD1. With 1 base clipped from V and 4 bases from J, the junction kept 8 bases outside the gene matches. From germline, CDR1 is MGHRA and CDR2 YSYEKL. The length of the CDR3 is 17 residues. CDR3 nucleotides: TGCGCCAGCAGCCAAGTCCCGGACAGGGGCAGCGGAAACACCATATATTTT. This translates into CASSQVPDRGSGNTIYF.